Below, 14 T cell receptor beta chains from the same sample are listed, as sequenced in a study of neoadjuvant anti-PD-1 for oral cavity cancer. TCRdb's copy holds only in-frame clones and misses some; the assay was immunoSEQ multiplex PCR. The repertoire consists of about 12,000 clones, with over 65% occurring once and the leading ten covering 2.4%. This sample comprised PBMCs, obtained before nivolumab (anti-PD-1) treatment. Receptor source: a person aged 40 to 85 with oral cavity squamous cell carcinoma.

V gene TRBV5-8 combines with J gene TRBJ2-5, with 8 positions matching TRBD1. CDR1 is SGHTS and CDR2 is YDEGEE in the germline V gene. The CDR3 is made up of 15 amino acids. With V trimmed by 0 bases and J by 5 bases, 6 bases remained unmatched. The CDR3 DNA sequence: TGTGCCAGCAGCTTGGGGAGGACAGGGACCGAGACCCAGTACTTC. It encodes CASSLGRTGTETQYF.

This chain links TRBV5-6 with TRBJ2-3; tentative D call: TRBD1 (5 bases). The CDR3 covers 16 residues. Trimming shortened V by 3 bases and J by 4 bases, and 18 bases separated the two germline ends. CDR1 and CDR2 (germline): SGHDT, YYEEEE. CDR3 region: CASSSKGQGFPDTQYF. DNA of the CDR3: TGTGCCAGCAGCTCTAAAGGCCAGGGCTTCCCAGATACGCAGTATTTT.

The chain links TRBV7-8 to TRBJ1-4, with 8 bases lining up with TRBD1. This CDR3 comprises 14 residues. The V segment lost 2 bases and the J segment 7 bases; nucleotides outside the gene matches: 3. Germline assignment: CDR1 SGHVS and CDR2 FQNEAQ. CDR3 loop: CASSLTGGSEKLFF. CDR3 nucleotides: TGTGCCAGCAGCTTAACAGGGGGTAGTGAAAAACTGTTTTTT. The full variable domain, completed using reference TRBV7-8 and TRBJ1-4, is GAGVSQSPRYKVAKRGQDVALRCDPISGHVSLFWYQQALGQGPEFLTYFQNEAQLDKSGLPSDRFFAERPEGSVSTLKIQRTQQEDSAVYLCASSLTGGSEKLFFGSGTQLSVL.

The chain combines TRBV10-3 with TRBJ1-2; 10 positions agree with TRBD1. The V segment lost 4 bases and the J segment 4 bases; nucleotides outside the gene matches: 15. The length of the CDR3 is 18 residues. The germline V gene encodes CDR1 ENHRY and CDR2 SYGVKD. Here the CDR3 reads CAISGSHGTGVSTYGYTF. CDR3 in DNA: TGTGCCATCAGTGGCTCCCACGGGACAGGGGTTAGTACCTATGGCTACACCTTC.

CDR3: CASSLQLAGVPGELFF. In DNA form, the CDR3 reads TGTGCCAGCAGCCTACAACTAGCGGGAGTCCCCGGGGAGCTGTTTTTT. The chain employs TRBV7-2 and TRBJ2-2; the match to TRBD2 covers 11 bases. With 5 bases clipped from V and 6 bases from J, the junction kept 8 bases outside the gene matches. This CDR3 has 16 residues. The germline CDR1 and CDR2 sequences are SGHTA and FQGNSA.

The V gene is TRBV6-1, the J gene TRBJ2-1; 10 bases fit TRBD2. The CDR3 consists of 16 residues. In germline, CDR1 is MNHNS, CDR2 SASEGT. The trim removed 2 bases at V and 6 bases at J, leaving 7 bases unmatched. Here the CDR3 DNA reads TGTGCCAGCAGTGAAATCCCGGGACTAGCGACCAATGAGCAGTTCTTC. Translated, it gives CASSEIPGLATNEQFF.

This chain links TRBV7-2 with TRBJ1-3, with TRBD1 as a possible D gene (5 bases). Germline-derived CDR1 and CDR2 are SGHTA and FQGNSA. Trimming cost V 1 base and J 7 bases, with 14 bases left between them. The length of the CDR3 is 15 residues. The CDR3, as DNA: TGTGCCAGCAGCTTAGGGGACGCCGTGGGGAACACCATATATTTT. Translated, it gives CASSLGDAVGNTIYF.

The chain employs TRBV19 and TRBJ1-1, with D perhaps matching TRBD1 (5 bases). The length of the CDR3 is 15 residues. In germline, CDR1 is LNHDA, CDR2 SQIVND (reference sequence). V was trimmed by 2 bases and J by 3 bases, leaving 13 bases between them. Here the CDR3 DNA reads TGTGCCAGTAGTATAATCTTCGGCAGGGACACTGAAGCTTTCTTT. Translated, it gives CASSIIFGRDTEAFF. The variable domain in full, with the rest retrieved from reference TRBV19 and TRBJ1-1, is DGGITQSPKYLFRKEGQNVTLSCEQNLNHDAMYWYRQDPGQGLRLIYYSQIVNDFQKGDIAEGYSVSREKKESFPLTVTSAQKNPTAFYLCASSIIFGRDTEAFFGQGTRLTVV.

DNA of the CDR3: TGTGCCAGCATTCCCTCGCGCTACACTAATGAAAAACTGTTTTTT. Its protein is CASIPSRYTNEKLFF. This chain links TRBV6-1 with TRBJ1-4; D remains ambiguous. Germline V gene data show CDR1 as MNHNS and CDR2 as SASEGT. V was cut by 7 bases and J by 2 bases, with 14 bases left in between. The CDR3 sequence is 15 residues long.

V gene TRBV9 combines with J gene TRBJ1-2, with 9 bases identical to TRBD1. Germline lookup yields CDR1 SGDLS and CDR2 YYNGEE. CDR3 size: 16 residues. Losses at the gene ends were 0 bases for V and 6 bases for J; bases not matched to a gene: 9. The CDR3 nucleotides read TGTGCCAGCAGCGTAGCGTTGGGACAGGGCCTGGATGGCTACACCTTC. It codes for CASSVALGQGLDGYTF. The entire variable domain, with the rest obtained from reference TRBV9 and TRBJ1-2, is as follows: DSGVTQTPKHLITATGQRVTLRCSPRSGDLSVYWYQQSLDQGLQFLIQYYNGEERAKGNILERFSAQQFPDLHSELNLSSLELGDSALYFCASSVALGQGLDGYTFGSGTRLTVV.

The CDR3 DNA follows: TGTGCCAGCAGCCAAGTCTCCGGATCGAACACTGAAGCTTTCTTT. Translation gives CASSQVSGSNTEAFF. This chain connects TRBV14 to TRBJ1-1; D uncertain. Trimming removed 1 base at V and 1 base at J, with 10 bases between. The CDR3 spans 15 residues. CDR1 is SGHDN and CDR2 is FVKESK in the germline V gene.

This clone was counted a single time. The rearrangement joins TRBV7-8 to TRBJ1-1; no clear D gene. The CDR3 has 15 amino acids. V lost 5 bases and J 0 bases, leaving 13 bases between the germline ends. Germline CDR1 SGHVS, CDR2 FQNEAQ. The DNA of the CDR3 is TGTGCCAGCAGCCCTAGATCAGATCTGAACACTGAAGCTTTCTTT. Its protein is CASSPRSDLNTEAFF.

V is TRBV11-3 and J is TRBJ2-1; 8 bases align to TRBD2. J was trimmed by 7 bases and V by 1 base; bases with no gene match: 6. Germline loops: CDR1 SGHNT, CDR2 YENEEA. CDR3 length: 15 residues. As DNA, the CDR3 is TGTGCCAGCAGCTTAGGACAGCGGGGGAGGAATGAGCAGTTCTTC. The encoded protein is CASSLGQRGRNEQFF.

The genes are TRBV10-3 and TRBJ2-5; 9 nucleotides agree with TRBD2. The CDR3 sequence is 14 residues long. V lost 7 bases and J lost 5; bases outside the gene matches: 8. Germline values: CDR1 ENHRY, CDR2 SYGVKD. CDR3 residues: CAINRGGAGETQYF. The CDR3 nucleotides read TGTGCCATCAATCGCGGGGGGGCTGGGGAGACCCAGTACTTC.